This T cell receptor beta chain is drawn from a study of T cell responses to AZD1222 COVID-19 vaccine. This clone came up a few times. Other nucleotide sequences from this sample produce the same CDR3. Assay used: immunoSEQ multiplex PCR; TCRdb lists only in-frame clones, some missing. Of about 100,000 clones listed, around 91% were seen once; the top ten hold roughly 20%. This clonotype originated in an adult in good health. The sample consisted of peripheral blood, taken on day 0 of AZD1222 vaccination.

The CDR3 reads CASSLGVNEQFF. The CDR3 DNA reads as TGCGCCAGCAGCTTGGGGGTCAATGAGCAGTTCTTC. The chain couples TRBV5-1 to TRBJ2-1; D call uncertain. The V gene's germline CDR1 is SGHRS and CDR2 YFSETQ. V lost 0 bases and J lost 6, with 4 bases in between. The CDR3 length is 12 residues. Using reference TRBV5-1 and TRBJ2-1 for the parts outside the CDR3, the full variable domain is KAGVTQTPRYLIKTRGQQVTLSCSPISGHRSVSWYQQTPGQGLQFLFEYFSETQRNKGNFPGRFSGRQFSNSRSEMNVSTLELGDSALYLCASSLGVNEQFFGPGTRLTVL.